The 29 T cell receptor beta chains presented below share a single source sample, sequenced in a study of blood T cell repertoires in COVID-19. TCRdb's table, derived via immunoSEQ multiplex PCR, lists solely in-frame clones and lacks some. Seen here are 270,000 or so clones, roughly 91% observed once, and the top ten hold around 4.4%. Sequencing was performed on peripheral blood. The origin of the receptors is a man aged 35 to 55 with acute or convalescent COVID-19.

The CDR3 nucleotides are TGCGCCAGCAGCTCCCCCTTAGGAGGGATTTATAACTATGGCTACACCTTC. Encoded protein: CASSSPLGGIYNYGYTF. V and J are TRBV5-1 and TRBJ1-2; D uncertain. CDR1 SGHRS and CDR2 YFSETQ come from the germline V gene. The V and J ends lost 3 bases and 1 base respectively, with 19 bases between them. CDR3 size: 17 residues.

The gene calls are TRBV11-2 and TRBJ1-6; D might be TRBD1 (5 bases). Germline lookup yields CDR1 SGHAT and CDR2 FQNNGV. This CDR3 has 14 residues. Trimming left V 3 bases short and J 8 bases short, with 11 bases between. The CDR3 loop reads CASSFSGNDSPLHF. The CDR3 bases are TGTGCCAGCAGCTTTTCAGGGAATGATTCACCCCTCCACTTT.

The CDR3 protein is CASSPVPIDRGSGYTF. CDR3 nucleotides: TGTGCCAGCAGCCCCGTACCTATCGACAGGGGATCTGGCTACACCTTC. The V call is TRBV14, the J call TRBJ1-2, with 8 bases fitting TRBD1. V shed 4 bases and J 7 bases; nucleotides not matched to a gene: 14. The V gene's germline CDR1 is SGHDN and CDR2 FVKESK. There are 16 residues in the CDR3.

This clone is a singleton in its sample. This chain links TRBV27 with TRBJ2-7; a weak D match, TRBD1 (6 bases). CDR3 length: 11 amino acids. The germline V gene encodes CDR1 MNHEY and CDR2 SMNVEV (reference sequence). V was trimmed by 6 bases and J by 12 bases, leaving 15 bases between them. CDR3 in amino acids: CASSTTGKWYF. The CDR3 nucleotides read TGTGCCAGCAGCACTACAGGGAAATGGTACTTC.

V usage is TRBV18 and J usage is TRBJ1-4, with D perhaps TRBD1 (5 bases). CDR1 and CDR2 from the germline V gene are KGHSH and LQKENI. CDR3 length: 13 amino acids. Trimming cost V 4 bases and J 5 bases, with 8 bases left between them. Written as DNA, the CDR3 is TGTGCCAGCTCACGACGGACAAATGAAAAACTGTTTTTT. It yields the protein CASSRRTNEKLFF.

This rearrangement joins TRBV4-1 to TRBJ1-1, with no clear D. CDR3 length equals 12 residues. Germline V gives CDR1 MGHRA, CDR2 YSYEKL. The V gene lost 0 bases and the J gene lost 5 bases, with 4 bases spanning the gap. In nucleotides, the CDR3 is TGCGCCAGCAGCCAAGACTCGACTGAAGCTTTCTTT. Translating it yields CASSQDSTEAFF.

The chain employs TRBV6-2 or TRBV6-3 and TRBJ2-7, with TRBD2 as a possible D gene (5 bases). The CDR3 is 13 amino acids. Between the trimmed V and J ends, which lost 2 bases and 2 bases, there was a span of 7 bases. From germline, CDR1 is MNHEY and CDR2 SVGEGT. CDR3 sequence reads: CASSYIGTYEQYF. As DNA, the CDR3 is TGTGCCAGCAGTTACATCGGGACCTACGAGCAGTACTTC.

The chain carries TRBV7-8 and TRBJ1-2; 8 bases map to TRBD1. Germline V gives CDR1 SGHVS, CDR2 FQNEAQ. Germline trimming cut 2 bases from V and 8 bases from J; bases unmatched to any gene: 16. The CDR3 consists of 17 residues. CDR3 bases: TGTGCCAGCAGCTTAAGGGCTAATCCAGGGGGCGCACGGGGCTACACCTTC. This codes for CASSLRANPGGARGYTF.

This chain joins TRBV29-1 and TRBJ1-1, with a possible D match to TRBD1 (5 bases). The V end was cut by 7 bases, the J end by 7 bases, with 13 bases between. This CDR3 contains 11 residues. Germline assignment: CDR1 SQVTM and CDR2 ANQGSEA. The CDR3 spells CSGGTAGEAFF. The CDR3 nucleotides are TGCAGCGGCGGGACTGCGGGTGAAGCTTTCTTT.

The chain uses TRBV6-5 and TRBJ2-2; D remains ambiguous. CDR3 length: 14 residues. Per germline, CDR1 MNHEY and CDR2 SVGAGI. V lost 7 bases and J 5 bases, leaving 14 bases between the germline ends. CDR3 residues: CASNPGSHTGELFF. The CDR3 nucleotides read TGTGCCAGCAACCCCGGGTCTCATACCGGGGAGCTGTTTTTT.

V and J are TRBV14 and TRBJ1-1, with D possibly being TRBD1 (5 bases). There are 13 residues in the CDR3. The V gene lost 3 bases and the J gene lost 10 bases, with 15 bases spanning the gap. Germline V gene lookup returns CDR1 SGHDN and CDR2 FVKESK. CDR3 region: CASSQGPGLGAFF. CDR3 in DNA: TGTGCCAGCAGCCAGGGGCCAGGGTTAGGAGCTTTCTTT.

Regarding this clone: Distinct nucleotide sequences in the sample also encode this CDR3. This CDR3 is CASSFGGADTQYF. The DNA for the CDR3 is TGCGCCAGCAGCTTTGGCGGGGCAGATACGCAGTATTTT. The chain combines TRBV5-1 with TRBJ2-3; possible D gene TRBD2, 6 bases. The CDR3 contains 13 residues. CDR1 and CDR2 from the germline V gene are SGHRS and YFSETQ. The germline V and J ends were trimmed by 2 bases and 4 bases, with 8 bases remaining between them.

This clone was detected once. V is TRBV12-5 and J is TRBJ1-5; 10 bases line up with TRBD1. From germline, CDR1 is LGHNT and CDR2 FRNRAP. V shed 1 base, J shed 6 bases, and the junction held 9 bases outside the gene matches. The CDR3 spans 17 residues. CDR3 in amino acids: CASGLGTMGQGSQPQHF. DNA for the CDR3: TGTGCTAGTGGTTTGGGGACCATGGGACAGGGGAGTCAGCCCCAGCATTTT.

The chain recombines TRBV7-9 with TRBJ1-6; 7 bases match TRBD1. CDR3 size: 14 residues. CDR1 and CDR2 (germline): SEHNR, FQNEAQ (reference sequence). Trimming removed 4 bases from V and 6 bases from J; junction bases left unmatched: 3. CDR3 in amino acids: CASSWGQFNSPLHF. In nucleotides, the CDR3 is TGTGCCAGCAGCTGGGGACAGTTTAATTCACCCCTCCACTTT.

The V call is TRBV7-2, the J call TRBJ1-4; no clear D. This CDR3 has 15 amino acids. Germline loops: CDR1 SGHTA, CDR2 FQGNSA. With 3 bases removed from V and 8 bases from J, the gap between germline ends came to 16 bases. The CDR3 nucleotides read TGTGCCAGCAGCTTGAATTCCGGGAGATGGGAAAAACTGTTTTTT. Translating it yields CASSLNSGRWEKLFF.

A remark on this clone: The sample carries other DNA sequences with the same CDR3. CDR3: CASSLAGGTEAFF. The CDR3 nucleotides are TGTGCCAGCAGTTTGGCAGGGGGGACTGAAGCTTTCTTT. The chain employs TRBV12-3 or TRBV12-4 and TRBJ1-1; 7 nucleotides agree with TRBD1. Trimming took 3 bases from V and 5 from J; bases not matched to a gene: 3. The CDR3 contains 13 residues.

The chain uses TRBV5-5 and TRBJ1-1; a weak D match, TRBD1 (6 bases). This CDR3 contains 16 residues. Germline CDR1 is SGHKS and CDR2 is YYEKEE (reference sequence). Trimming pared 0 bases from V and 5 bases from J, leaving 17 bases between. This CDR3 is CASSLVWGRLKTEAFF. The CDR3 bases are TGTGCCAGCAGCTTGGTCTGGGGGCGATTAAAGACTGAAGCTTTCTTT.

CDR3 nucleotide sequence: TGTGCCAGCAGTTTTCACCAGGGGGCGTTTAACTATGGCTACACCTTC. It codes for CASSFHQGAFNYGYTF. This sequence joins TRBV27 and TRBJ1-2; 8 bases are shared with TRBD1. Per germline, CDR1 MNHEY and CDR2 SMNVEV (reference sequence). This CDR3 is built from 16 residues. Losses at the gene ends were 3 bases for V and 1 base for J; bases not matched to a gene: 7.

Written as DNA, the CDR3 is TGTGCCAGTCAGGGGATTGGGGACCAGCCCCAGCATTTT. Its protein is CASQGIGDQPQHF. The chain has TRBV2 and TRBJ1-5, with D tentatively TRBD1 (6 bases). V was trimmed by 9 bases and J by 7 bases, leaving 16 bases between them. The CDR3 consists of 13 residues. In germline, CDR1 is SNHLY, CDR2 FYNNEI. Based on the CDR3 plus reference TRBV2 and TRBJ1-5, the full variable domain is EPEVTQTPSHQVTQMGQEVILRCVPISNHLYFYWYRQILGQKVEFLVSFYNNEISEKSEIFDDQFSVERPDGSNFTLKIRSTKLEDSAMYFCASQGIGDQPQHFGDGTRLSIL.

The chain uses TRBV6-6 and TRBJ1-2; D is uncertain. Germline loops: CDR1 MNHNY, CDR2 SVGAGI (reference sequence). Trimming cost V 5 bases and J 8 bases, with 12 bases left between them. CDR3 length: 12 residues. The CDR3 loop is CASSPSPGGYTF. As DNA, the CDR3 is TGTGCCAGCAGTCCCTCCCCGGGGGGCTACACCTTC.

The chain recombines TRBV5-1 with TRBJ1-1; unclear D gene. Trimming shortened V by 5 bases and J by 0 bases, and 11 bases separated the two germline ends. Per germline, CDR1 SGHRS and CDR2 YFSETQ. The CDR3 spans 14 residues. The CDR3 here is CASRQRDMNTEAFF. CDR3 sequence (DNA): TGCGCCAGCAGACAACGGGATATGAACACTGAAGCTTTCTTT. Filled out from reference TRBV5-1 and TRBJ1-1, the complete variable domain reads KAGVTQTPRYLIKTRGQQVTLSCSPISGHRSVSWYQQTPGQGLQFLFEYFSETQRNKGNFPGRFSGRQFSNSRSEMNVSTLELGDSALYLCASRQRDMNTEAFFGQGTRLTVV.

The chain carries TRBV21-1 and TRBJ2-7; the table's D call, TRBD1, has no DNA check behind it. TRBV21-1 is a pseudogene segment. The CDR3 runs 14 residues. CDR3 region: CASSKWDRGYEQYF. The DNA for the CDR3 is TGTGCCAGCAGCAAATGGGACAGGGGTTACGAGCAGTACTTC.

As to this clone: At one end the junction does not follow the germline gene, possibly because of a read error. This chain joins TRBV6-6 and TRBJ1-6, with 7 nucleotides matching TRBD1. Germline V gene data show CDR1 as MNHNY and CDR2 as SVGAGI (reference sequence). The CDR3 extends over 11 amino acids. The CDR3 protein is CASTLHGTVYF. The CDR3 coding sequence is TGTGCCAGCACCTTACACGGGACAGTCTACTTT.

The V gene is TRBV24-1, the J gene TRBJ1-6; D gene uncertain. Germline-derived CDR1 and CDR2 are KGHDR and SFDVKD. The CDR3 runs to 14 residues. Deletions cut 4 bases from V and 6 bases from J, with 9 bases between. The CDR3 reads CATSEASSNSPLHF. CDR3 nucleotide sequence: TGTGCCACCAGTGAAGCCTCAAGTAATTCACCCCTCCACTTT.

The rearrangement joins TRBV12-3 or TRBV12-4 to TRBJ1-6; the D is unclear. The V end was cut by 5 bases, the J end by 13 bases, with 12 bases between. This CDR3 is built from 12 residues. The CDR3 is CASSSGRAPLHF. The CDR3 DNA is TGTGCCAGCAGTAGCGGACGGGCGCCCCTCCACTTT.

The sample holds one count of this clone. The CDR3 DNA is TGTGCCAGCAGCTCTAGAGGAGGATACGAAACCCCCTACGAGCAGTACTTC. Its translation: CASSSRGGYETPYEQYF. V gene TRBV9 combines with J gene TRBJ2-7; a possible D gene is TRBD2 (5 bases). Germline V gene lookup returns CDR1 SGDLS and CDR2 YYNGEE. V lost 4 bases, J lost 2 bases, and 22 bases lay in between. The CDR3 sequence is 17 residues long. Drawing the rest from reference TRBV9 and TRBJ2-7, the complete variable domain is DSGVTQTPKHLITATGQRVTLRCSPRSGDLSVYWYQQSLDQGLQFLIQYYNGEERAKGNILERFSAQQFPDLHSELNLSSLELGDSALYFCASSSRGGYETPYEQYFGPGTRLTVT.

The V gene is TRBV7-2, the J gene TRBJ1-1; D is perhaps TRBD1 (5 bases). The V gene lost 2 bases and the J gene lost 5 bases, with 9 bases spanning the gap. The CDR3 is 13 residues long. Germline V gene data show CDR1 as SGHTA and CDR2 as FQGNSA. The CDR3 sequence: CASSLMAGTEAFF. As DNA, the CDR3 is TGTGCCAGCAGCTTAATGGCAGGGACTGAAGCTTTCTTT.

The chain recombines TRBV12-3 or TRBV12-4 with TRBJ1-5, with D hard to call. Trimming removed 1 base from V and 3 bases from J, with 4 bases in between. This CDR3 region has 13 residues. Written as DNA, the CDR3 is TGTGCCAGCAGTTTAGGAGTCAATCAGCCCCAGCATTTT. Amino acid sequence: CASSLGVNQPQHF.

The chain joins TRBV5-4 to TRBJ1-2; 7 bases are a match to TRBD1. Germline loops: CDR1 SGHNT, CDR2 YYREEE (reference sequence). V lost 3 bases, J lost 5 bases, and 4 bases stayed unmatched. This CDR3 spans 13 amino acids. The DNA of the CDR3 is TGTGCCAGCAGCTCAGACAGGGAATATGGCTACACCTTC. Residues: CASSSDREYGYTF.